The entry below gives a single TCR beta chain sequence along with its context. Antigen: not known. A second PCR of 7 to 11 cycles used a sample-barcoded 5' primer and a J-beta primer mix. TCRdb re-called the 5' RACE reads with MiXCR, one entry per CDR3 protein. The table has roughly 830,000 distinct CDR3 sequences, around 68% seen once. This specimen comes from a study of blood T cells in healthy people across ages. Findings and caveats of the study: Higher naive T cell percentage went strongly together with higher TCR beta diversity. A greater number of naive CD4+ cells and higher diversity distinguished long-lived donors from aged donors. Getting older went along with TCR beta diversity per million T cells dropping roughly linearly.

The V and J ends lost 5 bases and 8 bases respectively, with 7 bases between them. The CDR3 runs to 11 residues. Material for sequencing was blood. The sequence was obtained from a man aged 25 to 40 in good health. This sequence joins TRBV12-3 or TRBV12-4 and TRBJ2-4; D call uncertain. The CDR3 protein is CASSPAYIQYF. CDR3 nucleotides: TGTGCCAGCAGTCCTGCCTACATTCAGTACTTC.